The 18 T cell receptor beta chains in this list originate from one sample, sequenced in a study of blood T cell repertoires in COVID-19. TCRdb's table, derived via immunoSEQ multiplex PCR, lists solely in-frame clones and lacks some. The sample has 230,000 or so clones, approximately 89% seen once. The specimen was peripheral blood. The receptors stem from a woman aged 40 to 49 who had recovered from COVID-19.

This clone was counted a few times. This rearrangement joins TRBV19 to TRBJ1-5; 11 positions agree with TRBD1. Germline CDR1 LNHDA, CDR2 SQIVND (reference sequence). The trim removed 6 bases at V and 7 bases at J, leaving 5 bases unmatched. The CDR3 loop spans 14 amino acids. For the CDR3, the DNA is TGTGCCAGTAGCCCTGGACAGGGGGCACAGCCCCAGCATTTT. Translated: CASSPGQGAQPQHF.

This clone was observed once. V is TRBV3-1 (or the pseudogene TRBV3-2) and J is TRBJ2-3; D gene ambiguous. From germline, CDR1 is LGHDT and CDR2 YNNKEL (reference sequence). This CDR3 has 14 amino acids. Trimming shortened V by 2 bases and J by 6 bases, and 12 bases separated the two germline ends. As DNA, the CDR3 is TGTGCCAGCAGCCAAAGAGTATACGGGGATACGCAGTATTTT. This gives the protein CASSQRVYGDTQYF.

As DNA, the CDR3 is TGTGCCAGCAGCGAAGTGGGAGTTGGGGTCCTTAGGAACACTGAAGCTTTCTTT. Translated: CASSEVGVGVLRNTEAFF. The J gene is TRBJ1-1, the V gene TRBV9; no clear D. The CDR3 runs 18 residues. V was cut by 3 bases and J by 1 base, with 22 bases left in between. Germline assignment: CDR1 SGDLS and CDR2 YYNGEE.

The J gene is TRBJ1-1, the V gene TRBV23-1, with 11 bases that match TRBD1. TRBV23-1 is filed as an ORF, its function uncertain. The CDR3 runs 17 residues. With V trimmed by 6 bases and J by 6 bases, 15 bases remained unmatched. The CDR3 here is CASRLTGTGGFWAEAFF. Written as DNA, the CDR3 is TGCGCCAGCAGACTTACCGGGACAGGGGGTTTCTGGGCTGAAGCTTTCTTT.

This chain uses TRBV4-3 with TRBJ2-5, with a weak D call TRBD1 (5 bases). Germline V gene lookup returns CDR1 LGHNA and CDR2 YSLEER. The CDR3 loop spans 14 amino acids. V lost 0 bases and J lost 4, with 9 bases in between. The CDR3 sequence is CASSQDDRSETQYF. CDR3 nucleotides: TGCGCCAGCAGCCAAGATGACAGATCAGAGACCCAGTACTTC.

The V gene is TRBV11-2, the J gene TRBJ1-4, with D possibly being TRBD1 (6 bases). CDR1 and CDR2 from the germline V gene are SGHAT and FQNNGV. Trimming removed 5 bases at V and 2 bases at J, with 15 bases between. The CDR3 runs 16 residues. This CDR3 is CASSKTGDGTNEKLFF. In DNA, the CDR3 is TGTGCCAGCAGCAAGACAGGTGACGGGACTAATGAAAAACTGTTTTTT.

The rearrangement joins TRBV2 to TRBJ1-2; D perhaps matches TRBD1 (5 bases). This CDR3 contains 13 residues. Trimming pared 4 bases from V and 4 bases from J, leaving 10 bases between. CDR1 and CDR2 (germline): SNHLY, FYNNEI. Here the CDR3 DNA reads TGTGCCAGCAGTGGACAGATACTCTATGGCTACACCTTC. Protein: CASSGQILYGYTF.

The rearrangement uses TRBV2 and TRBJ2-2, with a possible D match to TRBD1 (6 bases). V was trimmed by 10 bases and J by 0 bases, leaving 12 bases between them. Germline lookup yields CDR1 SNHLY and CDR2 FYNNEI. CDR3 length: 14 amino acids. CDR3 nucleotide sequence: TGTGCCAACAAGCAGGGGACGAACACCGGGGAGCTGTTTTTT. Translation: CANKQGTNTGELFF.

The chain carries TRBV7-2 and TRBJ2-2, with D hard to call. The CDR3 length is 13 residues. Germline V gives CDR1 SGHTA, CDR2 FQGNSA. The ends were cut back, 0 bases at V and 8 bases at J, with 7 bases in the middle. The CDR3 loop is CASSLALSGELFF. As DNA, the CDR3 is TGTGCCAGCAGCTTAGCCCTTTCGGGGGAGCTGTTTTTT.

The rearrangement joins TRBV5-1 to TRBJ2-5; 8 positions match TRBD2. The CDR3 is 16 residues long. The V gene's germline CDR1 is SGHRS and CDR2 YFSETQ. J gave up 5 bases and V 0 bases, and 9 bases lay outside the gene matches. The CDR3 DNA sequence: TGCGCCAGCAGCTTGGTCCCAGCGGGGGCCGGGGAGACCCAGTACTTC. Translating it yields CASSLVPAGAGETQYF.

The CDR3 reads CASSPPTTGGEQFF. The CDR3 DNA sequence: TGTGCCAGCAGTCCACCGACCACAGGGGGTGAGCAGTTCTTC. The rearrangement links TRBV6-5 to TRBJ2-1, with TRBD1 matching over 8 bases. In germline, CDR1 is MNHEY, CDR2 SVGAGI. This CDR3 has 14 amino acids. Germline trimming cut 5 bases from V and 9 bases from J; bases unmatched to any gene: 9.

This chain joins TRBV3-1 (or the pseudogene TRBV3-2) and TRBJ1-1; D ambiguous. The CDR3 runs 13 residues. V was shortened by 4 bases and J by 4 bases, with 10 bases between the two germline ends. Germline assignment: CDR1 LGHDT and CDR2 YNNKEL (reference sequence). The CDR3 DNA is TGTGCCAGCAGCCGGGAGGCGGGCACTGAAGCTTTCTTT. Translation: CASSREAGTEAFF.

This chain joins TRBV6-2 or TRBV6-3 and TRBJ2-1, with D possibly being TRBD2 (5 bases). CDR1 and CDR2 (germline): MNHEY, SVGEGT. The V end was cut by 5 bases, the J end by 9 bases, with 26 bases between. The CDR3 consists of 17 residues. Here the CDR3 DNA reads TGTGCCAGCAGTCCCCCGGTCATAGGAACCTCCGGGGTTGAGCAGTTCTTC. It is translated as CASSPPVIGTSGVEQFF.

This clone was picked up one time. V and J are TRBV30 and TRBJ1-5, with 10 positions matching TRBD1. Germline lookup yields CDR1 GTSNPN and CDR2 SVGIG (reference sequence). The CDR3 contains 17 residues. The junction had 7 bases not matched to a gene; V was cut back by 2 bases and J by 0 bases. CDR3 coding DNA: TGTGCCTGGAGTAGGAGGACAGGGGGGAATAGCAATCAGCCCCAGCATTTT. It specifies CAWSRRTGGNSNQPQHF.

The chain combines TRBV12-3 or TRBV12-4 with TRBJ2-3, with D perhaps TRBD1 (5 bases). This CDR3 comprises 13 residues. The V end lost 8 bases, the J end lost 1 base, and 10 bases lay between the germline ends. CDR3 DNA: TGTGCCAGCGGCCCCAGGGGCACAGATACGCAGTATTTT. Translation gives CASGPRGTDTQYF.

V is TRBV5-4 and J is TRBJ1-1, with a tentative D call TRBD1 (6 bases). This CDR3 is built from 16 residues. With 4 bases removed from V and 10 bases from J, the gap between germline ends came to 26 bases. Germline V CDR1 and CDR2: SGHNT, YYREEE (reference sequence). The CDR3 protein is CASSPRGAGRVHAAFF. As DNA, the CDR3 is TGTGCCAGCAGCCCTCGGGGGGCAGGGAGGGTTCATGCAGCTTTCTTT.

The chain combines TRBV12-3 or TRBV12-4 with TRBJ2-1; a weak D match, TRBD1 (6 bases). The CDR3 runs to 12 residues. Trimming took 6 bases from V and 16 from J, leaving 19 bases between them. CDR3 protein: CASSPTGSVQFF. In nucleotides, the CDR3 is TGTGCCAGCAGCCCTACAGGGTCTGTACAATTCTTC.

The chain is built from TRBV10-3 and TRBJ2-5; D remains unclear. CDR3 length equals 15 residues. The V end lost 0 bases, the J end lost 3 bases, and 11 bases lay between the germline ends. Germline V lookup: CDR1 ENHRY, CDR2 SYGVKD. In DNA, the CDR3 is TGTGCCATCAGTGAGTCCGTGACACCTAAAGAGACCCAGTACTTC. It translates to CAISESVTPKETQYF.